This T cell receptor (beta chain) emerged from a study of tumor T cells in aggressive B-cell lymphoma. The V gene's germline CDR1 is MDHEN and CDR2 SYDVKM. This CDR3 contains 14 residues. J was trimmed by 4 bases and V by 10 bases; bases with no gene match: 10. TCRdb keeps only in-frame clones here, not all; method: immunoSEQ multiplex PCR. The sample includes about 930 clones, roughly 82% seen only once; the top ten take 7.7%. The chain couples TRBV28 to TRBJ2-7, with 10 bases lining up with TRBD1. The TCR originated in an adult with diffuse large B cell lymphoma. The specimen sequenced was tumor tissue. CDR3 residues: CAIQPGTGDYEQYF. The CDR3 DNA reads as TGTGCCATCCAACCAGGGACAGGGGATTACGAGCAGTACTTC.